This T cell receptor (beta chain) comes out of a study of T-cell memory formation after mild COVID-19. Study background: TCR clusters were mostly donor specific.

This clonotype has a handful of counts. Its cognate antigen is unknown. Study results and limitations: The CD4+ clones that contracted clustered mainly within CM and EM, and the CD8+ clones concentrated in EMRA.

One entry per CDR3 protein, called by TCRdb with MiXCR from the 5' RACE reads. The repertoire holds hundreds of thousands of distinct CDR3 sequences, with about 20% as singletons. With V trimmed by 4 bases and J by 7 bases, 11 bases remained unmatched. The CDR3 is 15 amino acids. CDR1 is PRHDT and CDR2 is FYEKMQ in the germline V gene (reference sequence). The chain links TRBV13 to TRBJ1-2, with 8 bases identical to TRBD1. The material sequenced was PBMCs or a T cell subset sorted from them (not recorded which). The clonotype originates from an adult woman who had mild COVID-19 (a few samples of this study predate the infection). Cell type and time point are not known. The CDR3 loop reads CASSYKRTGGGGYTF. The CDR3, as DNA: TGTGCCAGCAGCTACAAACGTACAGGGGGAGGTGGCTACACCTTC.